The 10 T cell receptor beta chains below were found in one sample sequenced in a study of cytomegalovirus exposure and HLA in healthy donors. PCR primers comprised 60 Vbeta and 13 Jbeta primers. Profiling relied on immunoSEQ multiplex PCR, and the TCRdb table lists in-frame clones only, not all of them. Among about 160,000 clones listed, roughly 77% were seen once. Sequenced sample: PBMCs. The receptors were gathered from a man aged 25-45 years in good health and CMV-seropositive.

The V and J genes are TRBV29-1 and TRBJ2-7; D is undetermined. Trimming stripped 4 bases from V and 2 bases from J, with 9 bases between. Per germline, CDR1 SQVTM and CDR2 ANQGSEA. This CDR3 region has 12 residues. CDR3 in DNA: TGCAGCGTTGTGAACAGCCCCTACGAGCAGTACTTC. Translation: CSVVNSPYEQYF.

V and J are TRBV5-6 and TRBJ2-5, with 8 positions matching TRBD2. This CDR3 is 15 amino acids long. Germline-derived CDR1 and CDR2 are SGHDT and YYEEEE. J lost 5 bases, V lost 3 bases, and 9 bases had no gene match. CDR3 sequence reads: CASSSSTSGGETQYF. DNA of the CDR3: TGTGCCAGCAGCTCATCAACTAGCGGAGGGGAGACCCAGTACTTC.

This clone showed up just a few times. The chain couples TRBV10-2 to TRBJ1-1; D gene unclear. Trimming removed 5 bases at V and 0 bases at J, with 7 bases between. Germline V CDR1 and CDR2: WSHSY, SAAADI. This CDR3 region has 13 residues. The CDR3 DNA follows: TGCGCCAGCAGTTGGCAGGTGAACACTGAAGCTTTCTTT. Amino acid sequence: CASSWQVNTEAFF.

This clone was seen only once. This sequence joins TRBV5-4 and TRBJ2-3; unclear D gene. The CDR3 contains 13 residues. CDR1 is SGHNT and CDR2 is YYREEE in the germline V gene (reference sequence). The V end lost 4 bases, the J end lost 5 bases, and 11 bases lay between the germline ends. The CDR3 bases are TGTGCCAGCAGCCCCCCCGAGGTAGATACGCAGTATTTT. Translated: CASSPPEVDTQYF.

The V call is TRBV2, the J call TRBJ2-2; TRBD2 matches at 10 bases. CDR3 length: 16 amino acids. With V trimmed by 4 bases and J by 3 bases, 5 bases remained unmatched. Germline assignment: CDR1 SNHLY and CDR2 FYNNEI. The CDR3 coding sequence is TGTGCCAGCAGTGCCCTAGCGGGGGCCTACACCGGGGAGCTGTTTTTT. Translation: CASSALAGAYTGELFF. The whole variable domain, filled in from reference TRBV2 and TRBJ2-2, reads EPEVTQTPSHQVTQMGQEVILRCVPISNHLYFYWYRQILGQKVEFLVSFYNNEISEKSEIFDDQFSVERPDGSNFTLKIRSTKLEDSAMYFCASSALAGAYTGELFFGEGSRLTVL.

The chain carries TRBV6-1 and TRBJ2-6; D remains ambiguous. The CDR3 extends over 15 amino acids. Per germline, CDR1 MNHNS and CDR2 SASEGT. Trimming stripped 6 bases from V and 0 bases from J, with 9 bases between. CDR3 DNA sequence: TGTGCCAGCAGCCCCAACTTCTCTGGGGCCAACGTCCTGACTTTC. Translated, it gives CASSPNFSGANVLTF.

The genes are TRBV27 and TRBJ1-2; 8 bases agree with TRBD1. There are 14 residues in the CDR3. The germline gives CDR1 MNHEY, CDR2 SMNVEV (reference sequence). J gave up 8 bases and V 6 bases, and 11 bases lay outside the gene matches. The CDR3 bases are TGTGCCAGCAGACCCGGACAGGGCATAGGGGGCTACACCTTC. It specifies CASRPGQGIGGYTF.

J is TRBJ2-5 and V is TRBV6-6, with D perhaps matching TRBD1 (7 bases). CDR1 is MNHNY, CDR2 SVGAGI, per germline (reference sequence). The CDR3 runs to 15 residues. Trimming shortened V by 6 bases and J by 5 bases, and 19 bases separated the two germline ends. The chain's CDR3 is CASRITEGAGETQYF. The CDR3 DNA is TGTGCCAGCAGAATCACGGAGGGGGCGGGGGAGACCCAGTACTTC.

Worth noting for this clone: Other DNA sequences of this sample code for an identical CDR3. DNA for the CDR3: TGTGCCAGCAGTACTTACAATGAGCAGTTCTTC. Residues: CASSTYNEQFF. This chain connects TRBV28 to TRBJ2-1; the D is unclear. The CDR3 is 11 residues long. V was cut by 5 bases and J by 4 bases, with 3 bases left in between. Germline V CDR1 and CDR2: MDHEN, SYDVKM.

This clone is a singleton in its sample. The chain's CDR3 is CASRPLSSEAFF. The CDR3 coding sequence is TGTGCCAGCAGACCTTTGAGTTCTGAAGCTTTCTTT. The chain is built from TRBV6-1 and TRBJ1-1; D not resolved. Deletions cut 6 bases from V and 6 bases from J, with 11 bases between. This CDR3 is 12 amino acids long. Germline CDR1 MNHNS, CDR2 SASEGT.